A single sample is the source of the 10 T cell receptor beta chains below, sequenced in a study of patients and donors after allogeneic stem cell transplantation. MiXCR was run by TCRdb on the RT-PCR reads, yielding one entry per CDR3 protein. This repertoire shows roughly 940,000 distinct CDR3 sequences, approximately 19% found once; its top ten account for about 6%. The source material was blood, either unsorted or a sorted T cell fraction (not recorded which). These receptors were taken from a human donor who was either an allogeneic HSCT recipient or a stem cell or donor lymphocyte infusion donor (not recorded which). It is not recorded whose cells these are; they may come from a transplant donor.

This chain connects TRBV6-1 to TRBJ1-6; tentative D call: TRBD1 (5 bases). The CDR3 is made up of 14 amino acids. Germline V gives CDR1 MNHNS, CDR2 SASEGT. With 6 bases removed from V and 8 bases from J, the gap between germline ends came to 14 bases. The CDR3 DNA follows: TGTGCCAGCAGAACCGGGACTTTGGATTCACCCCTCCACTTT. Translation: CASRTGTLDSPLHF.

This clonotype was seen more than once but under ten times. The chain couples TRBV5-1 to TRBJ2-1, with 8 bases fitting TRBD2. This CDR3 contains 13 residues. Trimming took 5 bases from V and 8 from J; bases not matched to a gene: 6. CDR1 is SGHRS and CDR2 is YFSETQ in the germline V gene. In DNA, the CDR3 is TGCGCCAGCAGACTAGCGGAGAGGTATGAGCAGTTCTTC. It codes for CASRLAERYEQFF.

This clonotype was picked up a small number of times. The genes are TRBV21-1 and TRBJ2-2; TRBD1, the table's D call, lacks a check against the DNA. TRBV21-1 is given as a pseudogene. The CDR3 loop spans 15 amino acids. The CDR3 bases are TGTGCCAGCAGCACTATCAGGGGCAACACCGGGGAGCTGTTTTTT. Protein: CASSTIRGNTGELFF.

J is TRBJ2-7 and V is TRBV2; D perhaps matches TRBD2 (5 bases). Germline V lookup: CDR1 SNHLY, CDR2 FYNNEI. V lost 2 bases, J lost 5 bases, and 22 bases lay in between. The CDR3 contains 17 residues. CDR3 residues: CASSEPPRPGSYNEQYF. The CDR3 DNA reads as TGTGCCAGCAGTGAACCCCCCCGGCCGGGGTCGTATAACGAGCAGTACTTC.

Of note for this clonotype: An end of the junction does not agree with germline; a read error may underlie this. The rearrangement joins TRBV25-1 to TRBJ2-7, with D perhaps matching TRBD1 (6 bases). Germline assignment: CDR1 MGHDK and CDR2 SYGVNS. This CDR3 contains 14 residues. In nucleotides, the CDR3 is TGTGCCAGCCACAGGGAAGGAGACTCCTACGAGCGGTACTTC. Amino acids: CASHREGDSYERYF.

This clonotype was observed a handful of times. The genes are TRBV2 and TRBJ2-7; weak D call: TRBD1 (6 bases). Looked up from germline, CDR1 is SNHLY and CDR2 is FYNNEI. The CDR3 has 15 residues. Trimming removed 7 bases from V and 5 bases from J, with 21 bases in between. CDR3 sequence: CASTPPFEQGHEQYF. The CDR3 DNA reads TGTGCCAGCACCCCTCCATTCGAACAGGGCCACGAGCAGTACTTC.

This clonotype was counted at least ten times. CDR3: CASSQDSHEQYF. The CDR3 bases are TGTGCCAGCAGCCAAGATAGTCACGAGCAGTACTTC. This sequence joins TRBV3-1 and TRBJ2-7, with D unresolved. V was trimmed by 0 bases and J by 5 bases, leaving 5 bases between them. Germline V gene data show CDR1 as LGHDT and CDR2 as YNNKEL (reference sequence). The CDR3 spans 12 residues.

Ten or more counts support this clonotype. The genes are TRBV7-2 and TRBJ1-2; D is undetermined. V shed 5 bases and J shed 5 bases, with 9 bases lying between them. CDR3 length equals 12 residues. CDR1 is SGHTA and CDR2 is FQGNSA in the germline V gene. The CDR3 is CASSPHRYGYTF. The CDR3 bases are TGTGCCAGCAGCCCCCACCGTTATGGCTACACCTTC.

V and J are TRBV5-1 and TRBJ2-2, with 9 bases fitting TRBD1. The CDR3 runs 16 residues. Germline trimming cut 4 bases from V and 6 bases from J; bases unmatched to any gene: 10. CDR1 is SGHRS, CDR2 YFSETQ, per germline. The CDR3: CASSPKTGGAAGELFF. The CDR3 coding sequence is TGCGCCAGCAGCCCAAAAACAGGGGGCGCCGCCGGGGAGCTGTTTTTT.

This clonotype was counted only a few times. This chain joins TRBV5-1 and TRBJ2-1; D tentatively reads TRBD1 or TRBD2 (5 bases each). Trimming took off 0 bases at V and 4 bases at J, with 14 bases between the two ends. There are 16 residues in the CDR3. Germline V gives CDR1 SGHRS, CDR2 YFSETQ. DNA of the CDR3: TGCGCCAGCAGCTTGGGGGGACGAGCAATGTACAATGAGCAGTTCTTC. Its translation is CASSLGGRAMYNEQFF.